The 5 T cell receptor beta chains listed next were all sequenced from one sample in a study of cytomegalovirus exposure and HLA in healthy donors. Some clones are missing from TCRdb's copy, which holds only in-frame ones; the method was immunoSEQ multiplex PCR. The sample has 150,000 to 200,000 clones; about nine tenths are singletons. The sample consisted of PBMCs. All receptors come from a woman aged 25 to 45 in good health and CMV-seronegative.

This clone was detected a few times. The rearrangement links TRBV2 to TRBJ2-2; D may be TRBD1 (5 bases). Trimming cost V 6 bases and J 2 bases, with 7 bases left between them. In germline, CDR1 is SNHLY, CDR2 FYNNEI. CDR3 length equals 13 residues. The CDR3 bases are TGTGCCAGCAGCCAGGGTAACACCGGGGAGCTGTTTTTT. It codes for CASSQGNTGELFF.

This chain links TRBV6-5 with TRBJ2-7, with D perhaps matching TRBD1 or TRBD2 (5 bases each). The CDR3 loop spans 14 amino acids. The germline V gene has CDR1 MNHEY and CDR2 SVGAGI. Trimming shortened V by 2 bases and J by 2 bases, and 10 bases separated the two germline ends. Here the CDR3 DNA reads TGTGCCAGCAGTTACGGTGGGGGACCCTACGAGCAGTACTTC. Protein sequence: CASSYGGGPYEQYF.

The DNA of the CDR3 is TGCAGCGTTGGTTGGCGAACCGGGGAGCTGTTTTTT. Protein product: CSVGWRTGELFF. The V gene is TRBV29-1, the J gene TRBJ2-2; no definite D call. CDR1 is SQVTM and CDR2 is ANQGSEA in the germline V gene. The CDR3 runs to 12 residues. V dropped 4 bases and J dropped 5 bases, with 8 bases sitting between them.

The chain is built from TRBV6-5 and TRBJ1-1; D is uncertain. The CDR3 runs 14 residues. Trimming took off 2 bases at V and 0 bases at J, with 7 bases between the two ends. Germline values: CDR1 MNHEY, CDR2 SVGAGI. In DNA form, the CDR3 reads TGTGCCAGCAGTTACCCAGGCTTGAACACTGAAGCTTTCTTT. This translates into CASSYPGLNTEAFF.

The chain combines TRBV2 with TRBJ2-2; tentatively, D is TRBD1 or TRBD2 (6 bases each). Germline CDR1 reads SNHLY; CDR2 reads FYNNEI. CDR3 length equals 14 residues. With 7 bases removed from V and 6 bases from J, the gap between germline ends came to 15 bases. CDR3 in DNA: TGTGCCAGCAAGGGGGGCAGACCGGCCGGGGAGCTGTTTTTT. It codes for CASKGGRPAGELFF.